The following is a T cell receptor (beta chain) sequence with its context. Its antigen is still unknown. The junction departs from germline at one end; a sequencing error may be responsible. Assay used: immunoSEQ multiplex PCR; TCRdb lists only in-frame clones, some missing. The sample contains 10,000 to 12,000 clones, roughly 65% of which appear only once. The record originates from a study of T cells in narcolepsy. Germline V gene lookup returns CDR1 SGHTA and CDR2 FQGNSA. The CDR3 length is 17 residues. Study outcomes and limitations: Autoreactive clonotypes reportedly recurred in blood of same and different patients, not controls. Autoreactive HCRT-specific and TRIB2-specific clonotypes were marked in same-patient CSF-versus-blood CD4+ comparisons.

The V gene is TRBV7-2, the J gene TRBJ2-3, with 8 bases identical to TRBD1. This TCR derives from a human donor with narcolepsy. Sequenced sample: CD45RA- memory CD8+ T cells from PBMCs. In nucleotides, the CDR3 is TGTGCCAGCAGCTGGACAGGGAGGTCTGTCAACACAGGTACGCAGTATTTT. It is translated as CASSWTGRSVNTGTQYF.